These T cell receptor beta chains were read from a single sample in a study of Ad26.COV2.S vaccination and SARS-CoV-2 variants. Assay: immunoSEQ multiplex PCR; the TCRdb copy retains only in-frame clones and omits some. Of roughly 100,000 clones in the sample, around 80% were seen once. Sequencing was performed on peripheral blood, taken after recovery from COVID-19. These receptors came from a human donor who had recovered from COVID-19. Both conserved end residues are part of each CDR3. Fields, in order: V gene, J gene, D gene, CDR3 protein. The D gene is left open where the match is weak.

TRBV5-1,TRBJ2-3,.,CASSLAEGNTQYF
TRBV19,TRBJ1-5,.,CATSESVHSNQPQHF
TRBV9,TRBJ2-5,TRBD2,CASSVSLGGLAGRRETQYF
TRBV10-3,TRBJ1-2,.,CAISDKGVLYGYTF
TRBV9,TRBJ2-3,.,CASSVDVGLADTQYF
TRBV5-1,TRBJ2-3,TRBD2,CASSLEAGGLPSTDTQYF
TRBV6-1,TRBJ1-6,TRBD1,CASSDLGTGAISPLHF
TRBV29-1,TRBJ2-5,.,CSVVLLETQYF
TRBV10-1,TRBJ2-1,.,CASGYSGNEQFF
TRBV9,TRBJ2-6,TRBD1,CASSVAEDRGISGANVLTF
TRBV5-1,TRBJ2-3,TRBD2,CASSFVAGGNTDTQYF
TRBV28,TRBJ1-6,TRBD1,CASGPAGQGGGSPLHF
TRBV19,TRBJ1-6,TRBD1,CASRGQAGGLNSPLHF
TRBV9,TRBJ2-1,.,CASSSSRIYNEQFF
TRBV4-3,TRBJ2-2,TRBD2,CASSQDGGVGELFF
TRBV2,TRBJ1-5,.,CASTIRETQPQHF
TRBV28,TRBJ1-2,.,CASSMDVRGYTF
TRBV6-1,TRBJ2-3,.,CASSDGGGADTQYF
TRBV4-2,TRBJ1-1,TRBD1,CASSQGQQGDEAFF
TRBV5-1,TRBJ2-7,.,CASSLFGQNYEQYF
TRBV29-1,TRBJ2-1,.,CSVERSGANEQFF
TRBV28,TRBJ1-4,TRBD1,CASSLMGQHNEKLFF
TRBV6-1,TRBJ1-4,.,CASSDRAMANEKLFF
TRBV2,TRBJ2-1,TRBD2,CASRSAGGLDEQFF
TRBV3-1/TRBV3-2,TRBJ1-4,.,CASSLGTELAKLFF
TRBV4-1,TRBJ2-5,.,CASSQKHGQQKYF
TRBV10-3,TRBJ1-1,TRBD1,CATGGTGNTEAFF
TRBV7-9,TRBJ1-1,.,CASSPKDRLNTEAFF
TRBV15,TRBJ2-1,TRBD1,CATSREGQGMNEQFF
TRBV5-1,TRBJ2-3,.,CASSLVAESDTQYF
TRBV5-4,TRBJ2-3,.,CASSFTTGPGTDTQYF
TRBV28,TRBJ2-2,TRBD1,CASSYAGQGSGELFF
TRBV2,TRBJ1-2,TRBD1,CASSAGTGNYGYTF
TRBV19,TRBJ2-7,TRBD1,CASSIVLGTAYEQYF
TRBV7-9,TRBJ2-2,TRBD1,CASSLRQGDTGELFF
TRBV20-1,TRBJ1-2,TRBD1,CSATTGGGYTF
TRBV7-9,TRBJ1-2,TRBD1,CASSSRTGEYGYTF
TRBV5-1,TRBJ2-5,.,CASSLTDRPPQETQYF
TRBV5-1,TRBJ2-3,.,CASSQIGLGTDTQYF
TRBV7-3,TRBJ1-5,.,CASSFSRTEPQHF
TRBV5-1,TRBJ2-2,.,CASSFAGQLNTGELFF
TRBV5-6,TRBJ1-6,TRBD1,CASSPGQLNSPLHF
TRBV2,TRBJ2-7,TRBD2,CASRLASGGYEQYF
TRBV29-1,TRBJ1-2,TRBD1,CSIGQGDYGYTF
TRBV7-2,TRBJ2-7,TRBD2,CASSATSGGPLEQYF
TRBV4-3,TRBJ2-6,.,CASSPSRGSGANVLTF
TRBV12-5,TRBJ2-6,.,CASGLGTSGANVLTF
TRBV6-5,TRBJ2-7,.,CASTGAYEQYF
TRBV5-4,TRBJ1-1,.,CASQNSMNTEAFF
TRBV4-3,TRBJ2-7,.,CASSQDVRGPTYEQYF
TRBV7-3,TRBJ2-1,.,CASSAGRSGHFYNEQFF
TRBV5-1,TRBJ2-7,TRBD2,CASSSLLAGSYEQYF
TRBV7-2,TRBJ2-5,TRBD1,CASSRTGDKETQYF
TRBV30,TRBJ1-2,.,CAWRVSYGYTF
TRBV23-1,TRBJ1-5,.,CASSLLHYTAGSNQPQHF
TRBV19,TRBJ1-2,.,CASSIEGFYGYTF
TRBV5-1,TRBJ2-3,TRBD2,CASSPQMRTSGGPDTQYF
TRBV28,TRBJ2-5,.,CASAQRTQETQYF
TRBV10-3,TRBJ2-7,TRBD1,CATTTGDHEQYF